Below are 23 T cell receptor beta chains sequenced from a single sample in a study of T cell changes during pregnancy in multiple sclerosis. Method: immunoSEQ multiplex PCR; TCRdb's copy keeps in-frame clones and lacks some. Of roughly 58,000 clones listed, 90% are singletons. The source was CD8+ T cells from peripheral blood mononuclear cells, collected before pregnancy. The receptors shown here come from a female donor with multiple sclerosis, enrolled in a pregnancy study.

As DNA, the CDR3 is TGCGCCAGCAGCCGCGGGCAGGGGGCACTGGGCTACACCTTC. As protein: CASSRGQGALGYTF. This rearrangement joins TRBV5-1 to TRBJ1-2, with 8 positions matching TRBD1. The trim removed 4 bases at V and 8 bases at J, leaving 10 bases unmatched. From germline, CDR1 is SGHRS and CDR2 YFSETQ. The CDR3 spans 14 residues.

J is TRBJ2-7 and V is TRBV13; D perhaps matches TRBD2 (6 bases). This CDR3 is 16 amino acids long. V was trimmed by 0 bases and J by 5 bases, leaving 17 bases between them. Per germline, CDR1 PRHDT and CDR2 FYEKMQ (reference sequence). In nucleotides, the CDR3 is TGTGCCAGCAGCTTAGGCCGGACTACCCATGGGGACGAGCAGTACTTC. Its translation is CASSLGRTTHGDEQYF. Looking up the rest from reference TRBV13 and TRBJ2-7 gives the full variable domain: AAGVIQSPRHLIKEKRETATLKCYPIPRHDTVYWYQQGPGQDPQFLISFYEKMQSDKGSIPDRFSAQQFSDYHSELNMSSLELGDSALYFCASSLGRTTHGDEQYFGPGTRLTVT.

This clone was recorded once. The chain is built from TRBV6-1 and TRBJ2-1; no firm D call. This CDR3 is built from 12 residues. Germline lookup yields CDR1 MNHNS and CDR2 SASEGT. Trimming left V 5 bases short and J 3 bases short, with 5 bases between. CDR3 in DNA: TGTGCCAGCAGTACAGTCTACAATGAGCAGTTCTTC. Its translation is CASSTVYNEQFF.

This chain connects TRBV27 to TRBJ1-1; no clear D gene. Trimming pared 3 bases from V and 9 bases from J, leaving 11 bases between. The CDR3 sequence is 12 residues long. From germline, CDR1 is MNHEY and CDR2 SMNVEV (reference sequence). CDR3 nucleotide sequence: TGTGCCAGCAGTTTGGGAGGGAATAAAGCTTTCTTT. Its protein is CASSLGGNKAFF.

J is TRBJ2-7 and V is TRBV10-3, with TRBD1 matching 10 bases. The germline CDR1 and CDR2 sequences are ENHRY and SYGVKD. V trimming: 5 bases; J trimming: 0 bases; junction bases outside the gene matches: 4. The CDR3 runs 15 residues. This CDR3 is CAISLRDRGSYEQYF. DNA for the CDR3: TGTGCCATCAGTCTCCGGGACAGGGGCTCCTACGAGCAGTACTTC.

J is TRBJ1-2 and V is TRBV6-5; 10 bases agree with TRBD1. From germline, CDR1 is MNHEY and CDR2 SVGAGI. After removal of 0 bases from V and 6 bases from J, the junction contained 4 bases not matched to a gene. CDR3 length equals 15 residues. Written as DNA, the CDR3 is TGTGCCAGCAGTTACTCGACAGGGGGCAAGAATGGCTACACCTTC. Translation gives CASSYSTGGKNGYTF.

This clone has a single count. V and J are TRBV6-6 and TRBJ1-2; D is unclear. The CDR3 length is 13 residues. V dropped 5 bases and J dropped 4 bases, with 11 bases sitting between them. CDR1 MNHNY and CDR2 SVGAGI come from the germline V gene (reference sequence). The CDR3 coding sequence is TGTGCCAGCAGTGTCACCGGCGGCTATGGCTACACCTTC. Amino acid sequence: CASSVTGGYGYTF.

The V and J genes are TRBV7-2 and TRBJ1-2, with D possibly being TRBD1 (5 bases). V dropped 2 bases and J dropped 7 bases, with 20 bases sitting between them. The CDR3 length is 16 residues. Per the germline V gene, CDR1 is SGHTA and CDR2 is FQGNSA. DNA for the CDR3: TGTGCCAGCAGCTTATCCCAGCAGGACAATCGGCTTGGCTACACCTTC. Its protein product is CASSLSQQDNRLGYTF.

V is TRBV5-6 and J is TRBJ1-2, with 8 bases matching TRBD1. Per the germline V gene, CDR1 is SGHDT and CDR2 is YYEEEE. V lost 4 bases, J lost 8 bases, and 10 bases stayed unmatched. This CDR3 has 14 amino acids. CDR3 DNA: TGTGCCAGCAGCGCCACAGGGGGACAGGAAGGCTACACCTTC. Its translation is CASSATGGQEGYTF.

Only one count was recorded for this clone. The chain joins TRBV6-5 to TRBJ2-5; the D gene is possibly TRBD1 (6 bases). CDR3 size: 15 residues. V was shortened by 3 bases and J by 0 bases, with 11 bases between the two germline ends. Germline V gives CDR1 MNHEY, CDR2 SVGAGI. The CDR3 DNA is TGTGCCAGCAGTTATTCGACAGGTTACCAAGAGACCCAGTACTTC. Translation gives CASSYSTGYQETQYF.

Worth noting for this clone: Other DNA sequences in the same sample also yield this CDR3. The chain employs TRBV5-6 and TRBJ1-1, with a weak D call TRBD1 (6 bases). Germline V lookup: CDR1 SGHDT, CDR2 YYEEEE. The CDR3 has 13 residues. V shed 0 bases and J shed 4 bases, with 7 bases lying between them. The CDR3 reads CASSLGGGTEAFF. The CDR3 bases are TGTGCCAGCAGCTTGGGAGGGGGCACTGAAGCTTTCTTT.

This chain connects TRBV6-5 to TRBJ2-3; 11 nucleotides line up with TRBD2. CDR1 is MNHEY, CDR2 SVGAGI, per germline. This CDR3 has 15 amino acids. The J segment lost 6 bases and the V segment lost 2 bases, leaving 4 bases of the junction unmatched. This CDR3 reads CASSYGLAGGDTQYF. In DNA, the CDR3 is TGTGCCAGCAGTTACGGGCTAGCGGGGGGCGATACGCAGTATTTT.

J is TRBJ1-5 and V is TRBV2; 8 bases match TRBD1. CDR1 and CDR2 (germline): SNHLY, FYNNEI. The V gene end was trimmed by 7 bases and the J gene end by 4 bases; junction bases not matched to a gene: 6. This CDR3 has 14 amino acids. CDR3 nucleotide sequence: TGTGCCAGCACCCGGACAGGGCCTAATCAGCCCCAGCATTTT. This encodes CASTRTGPNQPQHF.

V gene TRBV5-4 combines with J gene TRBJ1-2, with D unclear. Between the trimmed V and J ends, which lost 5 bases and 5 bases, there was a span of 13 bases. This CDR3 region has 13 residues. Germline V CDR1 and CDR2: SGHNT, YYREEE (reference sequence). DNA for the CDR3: TGTGCCAGCAGACACCTTCTCGGGTATGGCTACACCTTC. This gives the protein CASRHLLGYGYTF.

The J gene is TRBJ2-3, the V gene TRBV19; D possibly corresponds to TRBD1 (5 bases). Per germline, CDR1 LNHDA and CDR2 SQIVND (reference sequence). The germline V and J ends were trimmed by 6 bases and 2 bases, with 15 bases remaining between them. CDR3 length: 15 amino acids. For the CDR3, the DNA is TGTGCCAGTAGACAGGCCGCTAGATTCACAGATACGCAGTATTTT. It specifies CASRQAARFTDTQYF.

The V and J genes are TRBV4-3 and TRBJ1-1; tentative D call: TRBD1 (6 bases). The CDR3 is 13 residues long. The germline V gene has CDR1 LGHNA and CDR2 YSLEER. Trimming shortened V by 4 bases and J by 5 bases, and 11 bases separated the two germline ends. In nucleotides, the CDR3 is TGCGCCAGCAGCCTAACAGGGTATACTGAAGCTTTCTTT. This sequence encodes CASSLTGYTEAFF.

The CDR3 sequence is CASSSPGTLSGYTF. CDR3 nucleotides: TGTGCCAGCAGCTCCCCCGGGACATTGAGTGGCTACACCTTC. The chain uses TRBV13 and TRBJ1-2; D may be TRBD1 (6 bases). There are 14 residues in the CDR3. Germline assignment: CDR1 PRHDT and CDR2 FYEKMQ (reference sequence). The V end was cut by 4 bases, the J end by 7 bases, with 16 bases between.

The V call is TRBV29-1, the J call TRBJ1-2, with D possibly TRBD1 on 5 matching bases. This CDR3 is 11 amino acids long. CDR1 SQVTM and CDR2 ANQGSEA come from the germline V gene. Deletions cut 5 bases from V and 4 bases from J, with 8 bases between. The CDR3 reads CSVPTAYGYTF. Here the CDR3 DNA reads TGCAGCGTTCCGACAGCCTATGGCTACACCTTC.

CDR3 nucleotide sequence: TGTGCCAGCAGCCAGACCGACAGGGGGCCCCCTAAAGCCAAAAACATTCAGTACTTC. The encoded protein is CASSQTDRGPPKAKNIQYF. This chain links TRBV7-9 with TRBJ2-4; TRBD1 aligns across 10 bases. The CDR3 contains 19 residues. V was pared by 5 bases and J by 0 bases, with 13 bases of the junction left unmatched. The germline V gene encodes CDR1 SEHNR and CDR2 FQNEAQ (reference sequence).

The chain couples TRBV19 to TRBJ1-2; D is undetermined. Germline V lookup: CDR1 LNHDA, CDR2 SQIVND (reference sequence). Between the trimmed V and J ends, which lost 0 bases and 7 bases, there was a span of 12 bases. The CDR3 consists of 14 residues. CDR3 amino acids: CASSIDPMRGGYTF. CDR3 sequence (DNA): TGTGCCAGTAGTATAGATCCCATGCGAGGTGGCTACACCTTC.

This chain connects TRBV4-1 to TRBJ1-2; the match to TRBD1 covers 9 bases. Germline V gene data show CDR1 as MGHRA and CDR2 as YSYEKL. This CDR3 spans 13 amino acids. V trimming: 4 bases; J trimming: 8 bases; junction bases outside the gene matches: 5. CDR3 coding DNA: TGCGCCAGCAGCCTGGACAGGGGTAGCGGCTACACCTTC. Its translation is CASSLDRGSGYTF.

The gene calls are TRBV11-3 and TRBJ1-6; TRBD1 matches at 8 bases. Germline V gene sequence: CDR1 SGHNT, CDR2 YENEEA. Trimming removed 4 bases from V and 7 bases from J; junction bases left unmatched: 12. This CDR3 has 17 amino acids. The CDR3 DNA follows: TGTGCCAGCAGCTCAAAGGGACAGGCTGGGGCGAATTCACCCCTCCACTTT. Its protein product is CASSSKGQAGANSPLHF. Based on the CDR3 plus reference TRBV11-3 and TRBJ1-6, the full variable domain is EAGVVQSPRYKIIEKKQPVAFWCNPISGHNTLYWYLQNLGQGPELLIRYENEEAVDDSQLPKDRFSAERLKGVDSTLKIQPAELGDSAVYLCASSSKGQAGANSPLHFGNGTRLTVT.

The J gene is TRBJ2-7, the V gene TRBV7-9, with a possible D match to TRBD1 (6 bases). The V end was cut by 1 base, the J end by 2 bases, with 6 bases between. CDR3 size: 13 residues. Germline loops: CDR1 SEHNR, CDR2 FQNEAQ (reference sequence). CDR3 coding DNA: TGTGCCAGCAGCTTAGGGACAGCCTACGAGCAGTACTTC. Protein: CASSLGTAYEQYF.